The 21 T cell receptor beta chains in this list originate from one sample, sequenced in a study of human T cells and chemical hapten exposure. Using its own MiXCR run on the RACE reads, TCRdb lists one record per CDR3 protein. The repertoire consists of 180,000 or so distinct CDR3 sequences, with about 22% occurring once and the leading ten covering about 2.3%. Regarding time point: patch test 3, about 24 weeks after DPC sensitization. Treatment noted: therapeutic diphenylcyclopropenone sensitization with weekly scalp DPC. This sample comprised whole blood, obtained in connection with sensitization to the hapten diphenylcyclopropenone (DPC). The receptor source for this set is a woman in her thirties or forties with alopecia areata. Some clones in this sample may be carry-over from other donors' samples.

The chain uses TRBV7-8 and TRBJ2-5; the D is unclear. The CDR3 consists of 18 residues. Trimming left V 1 base short and J 2 bases short, with 20 bases between. Germline values: CDR1 SGHVS, CDR2 FQNEAQ. CDR3 nucleotides: TGTGCCAGCAGCTTAGAGTTGCGTGGAACAGTAACTCAAGAGACCCAGTACTTC. Residues: CASSLELRGTVTQETQYF.

Ten or more counts support this clonotype. The CDR3 sequence: CSATGRTEAGNQPQHF. Written as DNA, the CDR3 is TGCAGTGCCACAGGACGGACCGAAGCCGGCAATCAGCCCCAGCATTTT. The gene calls are TRBV20-1 and TRBJ1-5; the D gene is possibly TRBD1 (5 bases). The germline V gene encodes CDR1 DFQATT and CDR2 SNEGSKA (reference sequence). The CDR3 is made up of 16 amino acids. Deletions cut 6 bases from V and 2 bases from J, with 20 bases between.

This clonotype was observed many times. The J gene is TRBJ2-5, the V gene TRBV6-2 or TRBV6-3, with a weak D call TRBD1 (5 bases). Germline CDR1 and CDR2: MNHEY and SVGEGT. There are 13 residues in the CDR3. V was clipped by 6 bases and J by 2 bases, with 10 bases between them. The CDR3 DNA sequence: TGTGCCAGCAGGACGACAGTGCAAGAGACCCAGTACTTC. Amino acids: CASRTTVQETQYF.

The chain has TRBV7-2 and TRBJ1-1; TRBD1 agrees at 8 bases. CDR1 is SGHTA, CDR2 FQGNSA, per germline. V shed 6 bases and J 3 bases; nucleotides not matched to a gene: 3. The CDR3 is 13 amino acids. The CDR3 spells CASRRTGHTEAFF. DNA for the CDR3: TGTGCCAGCAGGCGGACAGGGCACACTGAAGCTTTCTTT.

The rearrangement joins TRBV27 to TRBJ1-2; maybe TRBD1 (5 bases). With 10 bases removed from V and 5 bases from J, the gap between germline ends came to 17 bases. Germline loops: CDR1 MNHEY, CDR2 SMNVEV (reference sequence). The CDR3 sequence is 13 residues long. The CDR3 DNA sequence: TGTGCCATCTCCCGGGACGGCGAGTATGGCTACACCTTC. Amino acids: CAISRDGEYGYTF.

This clonotype has only a few counts. The V gene is TRBV20-1, the J gene TRBJ2-5; D not resolved. CDR1 and CDR2 (germline): DFQATT, SNEGSKA (reference sequence). CDR3 size: 11 residues. The V gene lost 6 bases and the J gene lost 4 bases, with 9 bases spanning the gap. The CDR3 DNA reads as TGCAGTGCCAGACGAGTAGAGACCCAGTACTTC. Its translation is CSARRVETQYF.

The gene calls are TRBV20-1 and TRBJ2-5; D is perhaps TRBD2 (6 bases). CDR3 length: 13 residues. Trimming took off 4 bases at V and 3 bases at J, with 12 bases between the two ends. CDR1 DFQATT and CDR2 SNEGSKA come from the germline V gene (reference sequence). CDR3 in amino acids: CSAIAEQKETQYF. CDR3 nucleotide sequence: TGCAGTGCTATAGCGGAACAAAAAGAGACCCAGTACTTC.

This clonotype was seen more than once but under ten times. The chain uses TRBV4-2 and TRBJ2-1, with TRBD2 matching 7 bases. Germline CDR1 reads LGHNA; CDR2 reads YNFKEQ. The CDR3 is 16 amino acids. J gave up 4 bases and V 0 bases, and 6 bases lay outside the gene matches. In nucleotides, the CDR3 is TGTGCCAGCAGCCAAGAGGCGGCTAGCGGATACAATGAGCAGTTCTTC. Its protein product is CASSQEAASGYNEQFF.

This clonotype was found a few times. The chain has TRBV28 and TRBJ2-5; 9 bases match TRBD1. Germline V lookup: CDR1 MDHEN, CDR2 SYDVKM. The CDR3 has 14 amino acids. J gave up 5 bases and V 5 bases, and 6 bases lay outside the gene matches. The chain's CDR3 is CASSPRDRDETQYF. In nucleotides, the CDR3 is TGTGCCAGCAGTCCCAGGGACAGGGATGAGACCCAGTACTTC.

This clonotype was seen at least ten times. V gene TRBV5-1 combines with J gene TRBJ2-1; the match to TRBD2 covers 9 bases. Trimming at V came to 6 bases and at J to 1 base, leaving 14 bases not matched to a gene. Germline V gene lookup returns CDR1 SGHRS and CDR2 YFSETQ. The CDR3 runs to 18 residues. As DNA, the CDR3 is TGCGCCAGCACCCTTGGACCGGGACTAGCCGATTCCTACAATGAGCAGTTCTTC. Its translation is CASTLGPGLADSYNEQFF.

This clonotype was picked up a small number of times. The J gene is TRBJ2-2, the V gene TRBV5-1; D not certain. The V gene's germline CDR1 is SGHRS and CDR2 YFSETQ. The CDR3 has 15 residues. The V end was cut by 0 bases, the J end by 0 bases, with 6 bases between. The CDR3 sequence is CASSLASANTGELFF. The CDR3 nucleotides read TGCGCCAGCAGCTTGGCATCTGCGAACACCGGGGAGCTGTTTTTT.

The gene calls are TRBV28 and TRBJ2-3; D perhaps matches TRBD2 (6 bases). The V gene's germline CDR1 is MDHEN and CDR2 SYDVKM. Trimming took 8 bases from V and 5 from J, leaving 8 bases between them. This CDR3 has 11 residues. The CDR3 spells CASSAGDTQYF. The CDR3 region has the DNA TGTGCCAGCTCAGCGGGAGATACGCAGTATTTT.

This chain links TRBV7-2 with TRBJ2-7, with unresolved D. Trimming pared 5 bases from V and 0 bases from J, leaving 11 bases between. CDR1 is SGHTA and CDR2 is FQGNSA in the germline V gene. The CDR3 is 14 amino acids. Written as DNA, the CDR3 is TGTGCCAGCAGCATACCTCAAACCTCCTACGAGCAGTACTTC. Translated, it gives CASSIPQTSYEQYF.

In nucleotides, the CDR3 is TGTGCCAGCAGCCCGCGGACAGGGGGATATAGCAATCAGCCCCAGCATTTT. The encoded protein is CASSPRTGGYSNQPQHF. V and J are TRBV7-2 and TRBJ1-5; 10 bases agree with TRBD1. Germline lookup yields CDR1 SGHTA and CDR2 FQGNSA. Trimming at V came to 5 bases and at J to 0 bases, leaving 7 bases not matched to a gene. CDR3 size: 17 residues.

A note on this clonotype: A much larger clone differs by one base, so this may be a read error. J is TRBJ2-3 and V is TRBV7-9; D unresolved. CDR1 and CDR2 from the germline V gene are SEHNR and FQNEAQ (reference sequence). This CDR3 region has 12 residues. Trimming took off 2 bases at V and 6 bases at J, with 6 bases between the two ends. In DNA form, the CDR3 reads TGTGCCAGCAGCTTAACGGAGGATACGCAGTATTTT. This encodes CASSLTEDTQYF.

The gene calls are TRBV27 and TRBJ2-5; 8 positions match TRBD2. Germline CDR1 is MNHEY and CDR2 is SMNVEV (reference sequence). V lost 5 bases and J lost 3; bases outside the gene matches: 11. CDR3 length: 16 amino acids. CDR3 protein: CASSRLAGATKETQYF. CDR3 nucleotides: TGTGCCAGCAGTCGCCTAGCGGGCGCCACCAAAGAGACCCAGTACTTC.

This clonotype was observed many times. This chain joins TRBV28 and TRBJ2-2, with 10 bases fitting TRBD2. The junction had 2 bases not matched to a gene; V was cut back by 4 bases and J by 6 bases. Germline V CDR1 and CDR2: MDHEN, SYDVKM. The CDR3 runs 14 residues. In DNA form, the CDR3 reads TGTGCCAGCAGTTCAGCGGGAGGGTCCGGGGAGCTGTTTTTT. Residues: CASSSAGGSGELFF.

The V gene is TRBV25-1, the J gene TRBJ1-2; D remains ambiguous. CDR1 is MGHDK and CDR2 is SYGVNS in the germline V gene. Trimming left V 4 bases short and J 8 bases short, with 14 bases between. CDR3 length equals 13 residues. CDR3 sequence (DNA): TGTGCCAGCAGTGCCCTTGTGGGGAAAGGCTACACCTTC. It codes for CASSALVGKGYTF.

V gene TRBV7-2 combines with J gene TRBJ2-7; D uncertain. The germline V gene encodes CDR1 SGHTA and CDR2 FQGNSA. V was pared by 5 bases and J by 5 bases, with 16 bases between. The CDR3 is 14 amino acids. The CDR3 nucleotides are TGTGCCAGCAGCCCTGGTGGCCCCCTCCACGAGCAGTACTTC. Amino acids: CASSPGGPLHEQYF.

This clonotype was observed a few times. The V gene is TRBV7-3, the J gene TRBJ1-2; 7 bases align to TRBD1. The V and J ends lost 4 bases and 6 bases, in that order; junction bases with no gene match: 8. The germline V gene encodes CDR1 SGHTA and CDR2 FQGTGA. The CDR3 covers 14 residues. In DNA, the CDR3 is TGTGCCAGCAGCTCAAGGGGGACAGAGGATGGCTACACCTTC. Protein product: CASSSRGTEDGYTF.

This clonotype was seen only a few times. The chain recombines TRBV7-9 with TRBJ1-4; tentatively, D is TRBD1 (6 bases). Between the trimmed V and J ends, which lost 5 bases and 8 bases, there was a span of 18 bases. Germline V gene sequence: CDR1 SEHNR, CDR2 FQNEAQ (reference sequence). The CDR3 runs to 15 residues. This CDR3 reads CASSPKGGSKEKLFF. The DNA of the CDR3 is TGTGCCAGCAGCCCCAAAGGGGGGAGCAAAGAAAAACTGTTTTTT.